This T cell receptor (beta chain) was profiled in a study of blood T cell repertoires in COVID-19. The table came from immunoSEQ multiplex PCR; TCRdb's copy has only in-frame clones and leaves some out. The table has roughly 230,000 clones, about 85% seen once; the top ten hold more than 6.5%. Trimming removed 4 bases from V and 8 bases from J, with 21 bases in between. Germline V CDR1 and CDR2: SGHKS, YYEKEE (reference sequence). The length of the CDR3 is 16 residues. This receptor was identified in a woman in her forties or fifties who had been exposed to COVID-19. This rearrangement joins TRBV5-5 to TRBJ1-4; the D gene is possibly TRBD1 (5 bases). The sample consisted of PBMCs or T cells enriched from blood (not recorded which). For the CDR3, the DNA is TGTGCCAGCAGCCTGCCCCCTCGCTCCGGGGGGGAAAAACTGTTTTTT. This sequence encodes CASSLPPRSGGEKLFF.